These T cell receptor beta chains were read from a single sample in a study of T-cell memory formation after mild COVID-19. One entry per CDR3 protein results from TCRdb running MiXCR on the 5' RACE reads. The data hold approximately 300,000 distinct CDR3 sequences, with 15% to 20% observed a single time. Sequencing was carried out using PBMCs or a T cell subset sorted from them (not recorded which). The receptors derive from a man aged 18 to 29 who had mild COVID-19 (a few samples of this study predate the infection). Cell type and time point are not known. Both conserved end residues are part of each CDR3. The D gene is left open where the match is weak. Rows give clone size only sometimes, using once, few, many, or a class for an expanded clone.

d_call j_call clone_size v_call cdr3_aa cdr3_nt
TRBD1 TRBJ1-2 - TRBV12-3/TRBV12-4 CASRLQGAIDYGYTF TGTGCCAGCAGATTACAGGGGGCCATTGACTATGGCTACACCTTC
- TRBJ2-3 many TRBV5-1 CASSLEGRGTDTQYF TGCGCCAGCAGCTTGGAGGGACGGGGCACAGATACGCAGTATTTT
TRBD1 TRBJ1-6 - TRBV30 CAWSPGQGPPPLHF TGTGCCTGGAGTCCGGGACAGGGCCCCCCACCCCTCCACTTT
- TRBJ1-1 - TRBV29-1 CSAVTGWGTEAFF TGCAGCGCTGTGACAGGTTGGGGGACTGAAGCTTTCTTT
TRBD1 TRBJ1-2 - TRBV2 CASSDYRGVTYGYTF TGTGCCAGCAGTGATTACAGGGGTGTCACCTATGGCTACACCTTC
- TRBJ2-2 few TRBV12-3/TRBV12-4 CASSPVRTGELFF TGTGCCAGCAGTCCTGTGAGAACCGGGGAGCTGTTTTTT
- TRBJ2-2 many TRBV7-2 CASSLQGGAGELFF TGTGCCAGCAGTTTACAGGGAGGGGCCGGGGAGCTGTTTTTT
- TRBJ2-5 medium-sized TRBV4-1 CASSHPGLRGGAFQETQYF TGCGCCAGCAGCCACCCCGGGCTTAGGGGGGGGGCGTTCCAAGAGACCCAGTACTTC
TRBD2 TRBJ2-5 many TRBV12-3/TRBV12-4 CASSFSGGEETQYF TGTGCCAGCAGTTTTAGCGGGGGGGAAGAGACCCAGTACTTC
- TRBJ2-4 - TRBV7-9 CASSSDWVKNIQYF TGTGCCAGCAGCTCGGACTGGGTCAAAAACATTCAGTACTTC
- TRBJ2-5 few TRBV30 CAWSVSEWETQYF TGTGCCTGGAGTGTCTCTGAGTGGGAGACCCAGTACTTC
TRBD1 TRBJ2-5 - TRBV29-1 CSVETGGETQYF TGCAGCGTTGAAACAGGGGGAGAGACCCAGTACTTC
TRBD1 TRBJ1-2 - TRBV24-1 CATSDRDRAYGYTF TGTGCCACCAGTGATCGGGACAGGGCCTATGGCTACACCTTC
- TRBJ2-2 many TRBV12-3/TRBV12-4 CASSYPTGELFF TGTGCCAGCAGTTACCCGACCGGGGAGCTGTTTTTT